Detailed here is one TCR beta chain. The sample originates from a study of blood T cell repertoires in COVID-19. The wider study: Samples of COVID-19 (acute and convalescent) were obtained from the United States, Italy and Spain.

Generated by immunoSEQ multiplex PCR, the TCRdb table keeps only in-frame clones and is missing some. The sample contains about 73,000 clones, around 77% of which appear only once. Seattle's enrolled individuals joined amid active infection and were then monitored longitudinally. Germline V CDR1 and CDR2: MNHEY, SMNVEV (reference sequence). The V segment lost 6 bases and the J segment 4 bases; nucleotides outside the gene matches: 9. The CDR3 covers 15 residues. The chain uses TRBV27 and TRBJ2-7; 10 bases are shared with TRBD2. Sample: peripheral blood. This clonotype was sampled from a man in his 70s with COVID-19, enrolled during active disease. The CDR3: CASRGLPGLAYEQYF. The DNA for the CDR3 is TGTGCCAGCAGGGGCCTACCGGGACTAGCGTACGAGCAGTACTTC.